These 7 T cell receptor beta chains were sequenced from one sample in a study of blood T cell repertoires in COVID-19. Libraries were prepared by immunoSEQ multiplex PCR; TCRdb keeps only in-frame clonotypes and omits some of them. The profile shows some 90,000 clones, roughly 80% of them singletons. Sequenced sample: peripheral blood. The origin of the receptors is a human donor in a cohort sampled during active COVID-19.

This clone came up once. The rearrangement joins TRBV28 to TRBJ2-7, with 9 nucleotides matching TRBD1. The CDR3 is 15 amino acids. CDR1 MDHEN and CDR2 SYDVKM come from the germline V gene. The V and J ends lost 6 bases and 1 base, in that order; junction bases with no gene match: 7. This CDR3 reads CASRRGTGQSYEQYF. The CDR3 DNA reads TGTGCCAGCAGGAGAGGGACAGGGCAATCCTACGAGCAGTACTTC.

Here the CDR3 DNA reads TGCGCCAGCAGCCGGACTTTACAGGGGATTAATGAAAAACTGTTTTTT. This sequence encodes CASSRTLQGINEKLFF. V is TRBV4-3 and J is TRBJ1-4, with 7 bases that match TRBD1. The CDR3 has 16 residues. Germline CDR1 is LGHNA and CDR2 is YSLEER. The trim removed 4 bases at V and 4 bases at J, leaving 9 bases unmatched.

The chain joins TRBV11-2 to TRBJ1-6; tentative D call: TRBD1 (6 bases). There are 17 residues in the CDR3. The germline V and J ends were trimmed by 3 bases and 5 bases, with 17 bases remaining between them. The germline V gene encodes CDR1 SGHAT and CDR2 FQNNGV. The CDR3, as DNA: TGTGCCAGCAGCTTGGGGGGGCAGGGCTACCATAATTCACCCCTCCACTTT. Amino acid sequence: CASSLGGQGYHNSPLHF.

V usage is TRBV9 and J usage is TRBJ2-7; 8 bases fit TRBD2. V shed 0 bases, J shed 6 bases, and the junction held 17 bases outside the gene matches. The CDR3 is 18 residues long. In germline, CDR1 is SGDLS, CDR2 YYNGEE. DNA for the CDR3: TGTGCCAGCAGCGTAGGTCCAGCGGGAGTCTCCCGGGGTGGCGAGCAGTACTTC. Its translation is CASSVGPAGVSRGGEQYF.

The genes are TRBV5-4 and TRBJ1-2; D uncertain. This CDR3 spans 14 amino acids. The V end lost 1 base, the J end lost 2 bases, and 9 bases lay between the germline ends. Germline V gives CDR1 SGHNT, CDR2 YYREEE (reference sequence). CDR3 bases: TGTGCCAGCAGCTTGAACAGCAACAACTATGGCTACACCTTC. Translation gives CASSLNSNNYGYTF.

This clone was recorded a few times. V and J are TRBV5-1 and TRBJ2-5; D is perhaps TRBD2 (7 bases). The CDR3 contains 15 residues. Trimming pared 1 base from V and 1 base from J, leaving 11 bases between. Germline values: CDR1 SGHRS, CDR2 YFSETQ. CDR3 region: CASSLRGGLQETQYF. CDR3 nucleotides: TGCGCCAGCAGCTTGAGGGGGGGCCTCCAAGAGACCCAGTACTTC.

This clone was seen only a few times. The DNA of the CDR3 is TGTGCCACCAACGGGTTCCGACAGCAAGCCTACGAGCAGTACTTC. Its protein product is CATNGFRQQAYEQYF. V usage is TRBV2 and J usage is TRBJ2-7; weak D call: TRBD1 (5 bases). V was trimmed by 10 bases and J by 2 bases, leaving 21 bases between them. There are 15 residues in the CDR3. The germline CDR1 and CDR2 sequences are SNHLY and FYNNEI.